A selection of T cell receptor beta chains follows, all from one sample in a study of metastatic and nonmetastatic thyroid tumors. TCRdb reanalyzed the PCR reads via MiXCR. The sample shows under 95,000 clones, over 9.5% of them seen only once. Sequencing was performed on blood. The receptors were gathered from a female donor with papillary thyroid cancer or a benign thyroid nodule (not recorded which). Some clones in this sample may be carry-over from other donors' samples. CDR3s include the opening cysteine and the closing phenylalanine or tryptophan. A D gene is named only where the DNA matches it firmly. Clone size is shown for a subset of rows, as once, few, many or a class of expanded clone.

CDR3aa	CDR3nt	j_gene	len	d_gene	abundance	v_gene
CASTQGQGQPLVYEQYF	TGTGCCAGCACTCAAGGGCAGGGACAGCCTCTAGTCTACGAGCAGTACTTC	TRBJ2-7	17	TRBD1	few	TRBV28
CASSPGGQSGNTIYF	TGTGCCAGCAGTCCCGGGGGCCAGTCTGGAAACACCATATATTTT	TRBJ1-3	15	-	many	TRBV9
CASSPDRASYGYTF	TGTGCCAGCTCACCGGACAGGGCTAGCTATGGCTACACCTTC	TRBJ1-2	14	TRBD1	many	TRBV18
CASSPPTIRTDTQYF	TGTGCCAGCAGCCCACCGACAATACGCACAGATACGCAGTATTTT	TRBJ2-3	15	-	many	TRBV5-6
CATSRDRLMISGANVLTF	TGTGCCACCAGCAGAGACAGGCTCATGATCTCTGGGGCCAACGTCCTGACTTTC	TRBJ2-6	18	-	many	TRBV15
CASSQDNEQFF	TGTGCCAGCAGCCAGGACAATGAGCAGTTCTTC	TRBJ2-1	11	-	many	TRBV3-1
CAWSQMETDTQYF	TGTGCCTGGAGCCAAATGGAAACAGATACGCAGTATTTT	TRBJ2-3	13	-	-	TRBV30
CASSLGTGSYEQYF	TGCGCCAGCAGCCTCGGGACAGGTTCCTACGAGCAGTACTTC	TRBJ2-7	14	TRBD1	many	TRBV4-1
CASSPLGALGANVLTF	TGTGCCAGCAGTCCTCTCGGGGCTCTGGGGGCCAACGTCCTGACTTTC	TRBJ2-6	16	-	many	TRBV28
CAWSGQGRNTIYF	TGTGCCTGGAGTGGACAGGGTCGGAACACCATATATTTT	TRBJ1-3	13	TRBD1	many	TRBV30
CSARDLTPGQGAYGYTF	TGCAGTGCTAGAGATCTGACTCCGGGACAGGGGGCCTATGGCTACACCTTC	TRBJ1-2	17	TRBD1	many	TRBV20-1
CSASYTGGRGVGHEQFF	TGCAGTGCTTCATACACCGGTGGACGGGGGGTGGGCCATGAGCAGTTCTTC	TRBJ2-1	17	TRBD2	many	TRBV20-1
CASSVGWGDTEAFF	TGTGCCAGCAGCGTAGGCTGGGGGGACACTGAAGCTTTCTTT	TRBJ1-1	14	-	-	TRBV9
CASSPGQGLLETQYF	TGCGCCAGCAGCCCCGGACAGGGGTTGTTAGAGACCCAGTACTTC	TRBJ2-5	15	TRBD1	many	TRBV5-1
CSAYKYRGGTEAFF	TGCAGTGCCTATAAATATCGGGGGGGTACTGAAGCTTTCTTT	TRBJ1-1	14	-	many	TRBV20-1
CASSLGTGVGYTF	TGTGCCAGCAGTTTAGGGACAGGTGTGGGCTACACCTTC	TRBJ1-2	13	TRBD1	many	TRBV28
CATLRGGTGYTF	TGTGCCACCCTACGGGGGGGGACCGGCTACACCTTC	TRBJ1-2	12	-	many	TRBV19
CASSLEQAYGYTF	TGTGCCAGCAGCTTAGAACAGGCGTATGGCTACACCTTC	TRBJ1-2	13	-	-	TRBV11-1
CASSFGTAPGQPQHF	TGTGCCAGCAGTTTCGGGACAGCCCCGGGTCAGCCCCAGCATTTT	TRBJ1-5	15	TRBD1	many	TRBV28
CASSSGQGAPSSYEQYF	TGTGCCAGCAGCAGCGGACAGGGGGCTCCGAGCTCCTACGAGCAGTACTTC	TRBJ2-7	17	TRBD1	-	TRBV11-1
CASSDARAGELFF	TGTGCCAGCAGCGACGCACGAGCCGGGGAGCTGTTTTTT	TRBJ2-2	13	-	-	TRBV7-2
CASTPWGPGRPETQYF	TGTGCCAGCACCCCGTGGGGGCCCGGGAGACCAGAGACCCAGTACTTC	TRBJ2-5	16	-	many	TRBV28
CASSPNEADEQFF	TGTGCCAGCAGCCCGAATGAAGCAGACGAGCAGTTCTTC	TRBJ2-1	13	-	many	TRBV6-4
CASIPQGSNRPQHF	TGTGCCAGCATCCCACAGGGCAGTAATCGGCCCCAGCATTTT	TRBJ1-5	14	-	few	TRBV12-3/TRBV12-4
CASSSRWTGVGGELFF	TGTGCCAGCAGCTCGAGGTGGACGGGGGTCGGCGGGGAGCTGTTTTTT	TRBJ2-2	16	-	few	TRBV5-6
CSARDTVKETQYF	TGCAGTGCTAGAGATACGGTAAAAGAGACCCAGTACTTC	TRBJ2-5	13	-	many	TRBV20-1
CPSSKQGVSTDTQYF	TGTCCCAGCAGCAAACAGGGGGTAAGCACAGATACGCAGTATTTT	TRBJ2-3	15	TRBD1	-	TRBV12-3/TRBV12-4
CASRSGTMCRNDQFF	TGTGCCAGCAGGTCCGGGACTATGTGTCGGAATGACCAGTTCTTC	TRBJ2-1	15	TRBD2	few	TRBV6-1
CASSLHGTGITWANVLTF	TGTGCCAGCAGCCTCCACGGGACAGGGATAACTTGGGCCAACGTCCTGACTTTC	TRBJ2-6	18	TRBD1	-	TRBV7-3
CASNKGVSRSEQYF	TGTGCCAGCAATAAGGGTGTCTCCCGCTCTGAGCAGTACTTC	TRBJ2-7	14	-	many	TRBV28
CASGTGSILNQPQHF	TGTGCCAGCGGGACAGGGAGTATTCTCAATCAGCCCCAGCATTTT	TRBJ1-5	15	TRBD1	many	TRBV11-3
CASSLRTGWNEQYF	TGTGCCAGCAGCTTACGGACAGGGTGGAACGAGCAGTACTTC	TRBJ2-7	14	TRBD1	many	TRBV13
CSAYDRGKFF	TGCAGTGCTTATGACAGGGGGAAGTTCTTC	TRBJ2-1	10	TRBD1	once	TRBV20-1
CASCPHRGVYNEQFF	TGTGCCAGCTGCCCCCACCGGGGAGTCTACAATGAGCAGTTCTTC	TRBJ2-1	15	-	many	TRBV12-3/TRBV12-4
CASSSRLATNEKLFF	TGTGCCAGCAGCTCCAGACTTGCAACTAATGAAAAACTGTTTTTT	TRBJ1-4	15	-	many	TRBV5-5